Listed below are T cell receptor beta chains from one sample, sequenced in a study of post-analysis software for immune sequencing data. TCRdb fed the PCR reads into MiXCR, producing one record per CDR3 protein. Among almost 700,000 distinct CDR3 sequences listed, more than 50% were seen once. Sample: blood. The receptors shown here come from a girl aged 2 to 10 with multiple sclerosis. The CDR3 runs from the conserved cysteine through the conserved F or W. D genes are given only for firm matches. Expanded clones get a size class; other rows say once, few or many, or leave the size out.

d_call j_call clone_size cdr3_length v_call cdr3_aa cdr3_nt
TRBD2 TRBJ2-5 NA 16 TRBV15 CATSRPGTSGEETQYF TGTGCCACCAGCAGGCCCGGGACTAGCGGGGAAGAGACCCAGTACTTC
NA TRBJ2-5 few 15 TRBV29-1 CSVEWAGETKETQYF TGCAGCGTTGAGTGGGCAGGGGAAACCAAAGAGACCCAGTACTTC
NA TRBJ2-7 once 18 TRBV3-1 CASSLSSGTPSFRGEQYF TGTGCCAGCAGCCTCTCCTCCGGGACCCCCTCCTTCCGTGGCGAGCAGTACTTC
TRBD2 TRBJ2-7 NA 16 TRBV7-2 CASSLGRAGGAYEQYF TGTGCCAGCAGCTTAGGTCGAGCGGGAGGAGCTTACGAGCAGTACTTC
NA TRBJ2-7 NA 14 TRBV5-1 CASSQQGGAYEQYF TGCGCCAGCAGCCAACAGGGGGGGGCTTACGAGCAGTACTTC
TRBD1 TRBJ1-2 few 18 TRBV5-1 CASSLAIGTGGLNYGYTF TGCGCCAGCAGCTTGGCCATCGGGACAGGGGGCCTTAACTATGGCTACACCTTC
NA TRBJ2-5 NA 14 TRBV7-2 CASSSQAGLETQYF TGTGCCAGCAGCTCCCAGGCGGGACTGGAGACCCAGTACTTC
NA TRBJ2-5 NA 13 TRBV15 CATSPAYQETQYF TGTGCCACCAGCCCGGCCTACCAAGAGACCCAGTACTTC
TRBD1 TRBJ2-4 NA 15 TRBV5-1 CASSPTTGGENIQYF TGCGCCAGCAGCCCCACGACAGGGGGCGAAAACATTCAGTACTTC
NA TRBJ1-4 few 12 TRBV7-8 CASSLDGGKLFF TGTGCCAGCAGCTTAGATGGAGGAAAACTGTTTTTT
NA TRBJ2-2 NA 16 TRBV7-7 CASSPIPDSTTGELFF TGTGCCAGCAGCCCTATCCCGGACTCCACGACAGGGGAGCTGTTTTTT
TRBD1 TRBJ2-3 few 11 TRBV29-1 CSVPRGDTQYF TGCAGCGTCCCCAGGGGGGATACGCAGTATTTT
NA TRBJ1-1 NA 20 TRBV9 CASSVKPLDREGWVNTEAFF TGTGCCAGCAGCGTAAAACCTCTTGATCGGGAAGGTTGGGTGAACACTGAAGCTTTCTTT
TRBD1 TRBJ2-1 NA 15 TRBV5-1 CASSLGQGARYEQFF TGCGCCAGCAGCTTGGGGCAGGGGGCGCGTTATGAGCAGTTCTTC
NA TRBJ2-3 once 14 TRBV20-1 CSARGVGDTDTQYF TGCAGTGCTAGAGGCGTTGGAGACACAGATACGCAGTATTTT
NA TRBJ1-5 NA 14 TRBV20-1 CSAASGDSNQPQHF TGCAGTGCTGCCTCAGGGGATAGCAATCAGCCCCAGCATTTT
NA TRBJ2-3 few 18 TRBV20-1 CSARGIPGQGLRTDTQYF TGCAGTGCTAGAGGGATCCCTGGACAGGGACTACGCACAGATACGCAGTATTTT
NA TRBJ1-2 NA 12 TRBV12-3/TRBV12-4 CASSSGGHGYTF TGTGCCAGCAGTTCGGGGGGCCATGGCTACACCTTC
NA TRBJ2-1 NA 12 TRBV29-1 CSAFQEYNEQFF TGCAGCGCCTTCCAGGAGTACAATGAGCAGTTCTTC
TRBD2 TRBJ2-3 few 18 TRBV7-2 CASSPRTSGGANPDTQYF TGTGCCAGCAGCCCCCGCACTAGCGGGGGGGCCAATCCAGATACGCAGTATTTT
NA TRBJ1-2 NA 13 TRBV6-5 CASSPRKGEGYTF TGTGCCAGCAGTCCCCGAAAGGGCGAGGGCTACACCTTC
TRBD1 TRBJ2-5 NA 16 TRBV10-3 CASSTRQGRFIETQYF TGTGCCAGCAGTACCCGACAGGGGAGGTTTATTGAGACCCAGTACTTC
NA TRBJ2-7 NA 14 TRBV5-1 CASSSRTISYEQYF TGCGCCAGCAGCTCGAGGACCATCTCCTACGAGCAGTACTTC
TRBD2 TRBJ2-7 few 13 TRBV29-1 CSVRAGGPGEQYF TGCAGCGTCCGAGCGGGAGGGCCAGGAGAGCAGTACTTC
TRBD2 TRBJ2-1 NA 20 TRBV20-1 CSAKGVPGLAVEVSYNEQFF TGCAGTGCTAAGGGGGTACCGGGACTAGCGGTTGAGGTATCCTACAATGAGCAGTTCTTC
TRBD1 TRBJ2-7 NA 14 TRBV11-1 CASSRRTGTYVQYF TGTGCCAGCAGCCGTAGGACAGGAACCTACGTGCAGTACTTC
NA TRBJ1-2 NA 12 TRBV5-1 CASSLEDNGYTF TGCGCCAGCAGCTTGGAAGACAATGGCTACACCTTC
NA TRBJ2-5 NA 14 TRBV12-3/TRBV12-4 CASSPGRGQETQYF TGTGCCAGCAGTCCAGGACGGGGGCAAGAGACCCAGTACTTC
TRBD1 TRBJ1-1 NA 13 TRBV7-9 CASSLTGTAEAFF TGTGCCAGCAGCTTAACCGGGACAGCCGAAGCTTTCTTT